This T cell receptor beta chain is from a study of beta chain features in type 1 diabetes. This clone turned up a few times. Its antigen remains unknown. Trimming removed 7 bases from V and 5 bases from J, with 27 bases in between. CDR3 length: 17 residues. Germline V gene sequence: CDR1 MDHEN, CDR2 SYDVKM. Expressed TCRB transcripts were sequenced because the entire RNA isolate underwent reverse transcription. Samples of naive, central memory and regulatory T cells yielded a mean of about 3.5 million reads. TCRdb's table, derived via immunoSEQ multiplex PCR, lists solely in-frame clones and lacks some. The sample has 550,000 to 850,000 clones; around an eighth are singletons. Findings of the study overall: Within patients, naive, central memory and Treg TCRB repertoires seemed more similar than within healthy donors. The study left unresolved whether HLA type influences TCRB rearrangement. Researchers caution that PCR might favor shorter templates, equally among patients and controls. Within each of all four CD4+ subsets, Type 1 diabetes patients had TCRB CDR3s that were moderately but significantly shorter.

Material for sequencing was naive CD4+ T cells from blood. The V gene is TRBV28, the J gene TRBJ2-7; no clear D gene. The TCR comes from a man younger than 35 with type 1 diabetes. The CDR3 protein is CASTHVSSAVAGNEQYF. Written as DNA, the CDR3 is TGTGCCAGCACCCACGTCAGCTCCGCCGTCGCTGGAAACGAGCAGTACTTC.